This T cell receptor (beta chain) was recorded in a study of human T cells and chemical hapten exposure. This clonotype was detected a few times. Each CDR3 protein is one row after TCRdb ran MiXCR on the RACE reads. The sample holds approximately 90,000 distinct CDR3 sequences, roughly 11% seen once. Time point noted: patch test 2, 6 weeks after DPC sensitization. Treatment: therapeutic diphenylcyclopropenone sensitization with weekly scalp DPC. The germline gives CDR1 MNHNS, CDR2 SASEGT. Deletions cut 7 bases from V and 9 bases from J, with 25 bases between. The CDR3 length is 16 residues. The input for sequencing was whole blood, taken in connection with sensitization to the hapten diphenylcyclopropenone (DPC). This clonotype was obtained from a middle-aged man with alopecia areata. Some clones in this sample may be carry-over from other donors' samples. V is TRBV6-1 and J is TRBJ2-1; D is possibly TRBD1 (6 bases). The CDR3 sequence: CASIPSPGPQGFEQFF. DNA of the CDR3: TGTGCCAGCATCCCCTCCCCGGGCCCCCAGGGGTTTGAGCAGTTCTTC.